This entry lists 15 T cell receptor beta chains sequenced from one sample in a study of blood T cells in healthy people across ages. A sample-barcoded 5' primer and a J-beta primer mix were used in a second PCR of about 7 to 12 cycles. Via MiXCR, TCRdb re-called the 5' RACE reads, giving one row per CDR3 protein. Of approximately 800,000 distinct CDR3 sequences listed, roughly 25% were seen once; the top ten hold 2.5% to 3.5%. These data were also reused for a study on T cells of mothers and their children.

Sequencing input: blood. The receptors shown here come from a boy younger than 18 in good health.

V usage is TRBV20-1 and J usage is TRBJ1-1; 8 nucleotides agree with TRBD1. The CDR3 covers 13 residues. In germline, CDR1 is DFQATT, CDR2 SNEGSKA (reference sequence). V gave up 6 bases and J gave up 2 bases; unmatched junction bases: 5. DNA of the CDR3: TGCAGTGCGAGGGGACAGGTTAACACTGAAGCTTTCTTT. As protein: CSARGQVNTEAFF.

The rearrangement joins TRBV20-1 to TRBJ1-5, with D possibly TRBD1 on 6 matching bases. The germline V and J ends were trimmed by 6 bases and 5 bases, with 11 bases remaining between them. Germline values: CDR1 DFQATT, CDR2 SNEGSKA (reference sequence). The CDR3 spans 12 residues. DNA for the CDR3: TGCAGTGCCCCGGGACAAGATCAGCCCCAGCATTTT. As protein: CSAPGQDQPQHF.

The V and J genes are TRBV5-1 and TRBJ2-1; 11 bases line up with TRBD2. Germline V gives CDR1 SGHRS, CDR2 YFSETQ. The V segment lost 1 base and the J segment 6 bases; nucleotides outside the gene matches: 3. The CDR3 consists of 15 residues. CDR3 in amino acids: CASSLSTSGINEQFF. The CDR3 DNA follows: TGCGCCAGCAGCTTGTCGACTAGCGGGATCAATGAGCAGTTCTTC.

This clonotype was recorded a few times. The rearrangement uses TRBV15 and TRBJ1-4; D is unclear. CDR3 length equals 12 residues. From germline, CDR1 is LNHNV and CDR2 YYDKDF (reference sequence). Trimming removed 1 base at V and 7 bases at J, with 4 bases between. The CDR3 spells CATSRVGEKLFF. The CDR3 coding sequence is TGTGCCACCAGCAGAGTGGGTGAAAAACTGTTTTTT.

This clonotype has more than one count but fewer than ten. This chain's CDR3 is CASSPYLGWKAFF. The CDR3 nucleotides are TGTGCCAGCAGTCCCTATCTAGGGTGGAAGGCTTTCTTT. V gene TRBV27 combines with J gene TRBJ1-1, with unresolved D. CDR1 and CDR2 from the germline V gene are MNHEY and SMNVEV (reference sequence). The V gene lost 5 bases and the J gene lost 11 bases, with 18 bases spanning the gap. The CDR3 has 13 amino acids.

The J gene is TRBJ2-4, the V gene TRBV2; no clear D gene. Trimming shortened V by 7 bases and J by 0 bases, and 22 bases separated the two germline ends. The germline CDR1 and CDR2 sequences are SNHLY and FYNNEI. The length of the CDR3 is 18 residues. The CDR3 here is CASTSGPIPTLAKNIQYF. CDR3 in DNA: TGTGCCAGCACTTCGGGCCCGATACCTACTTTAGCCAAAAACATTCAGTACTTC.

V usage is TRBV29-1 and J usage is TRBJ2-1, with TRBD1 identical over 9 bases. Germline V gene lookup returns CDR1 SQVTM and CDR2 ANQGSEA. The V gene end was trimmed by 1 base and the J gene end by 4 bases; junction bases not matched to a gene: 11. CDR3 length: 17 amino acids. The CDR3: CSVEGRRTGVFYNEQFF. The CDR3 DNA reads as TGCAGCGTTGAAGGCCGTAGGACAGGGGTATTTTACAATGAGCAGTTCTTC.

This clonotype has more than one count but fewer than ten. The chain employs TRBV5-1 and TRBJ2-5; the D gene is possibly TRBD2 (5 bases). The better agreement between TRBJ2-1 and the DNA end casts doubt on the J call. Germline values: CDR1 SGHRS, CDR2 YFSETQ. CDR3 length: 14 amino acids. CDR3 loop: CASSLGTGGLEQFF. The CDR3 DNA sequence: TGCGCCAGCAGCTTGGGCACGGGCGGGCTTGAGCAGTTCTTC.

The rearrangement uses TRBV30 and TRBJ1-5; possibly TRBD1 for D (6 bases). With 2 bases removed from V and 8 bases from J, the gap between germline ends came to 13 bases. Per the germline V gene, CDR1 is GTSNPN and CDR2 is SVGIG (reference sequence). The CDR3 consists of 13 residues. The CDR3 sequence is CAWSPQGYEPQHF. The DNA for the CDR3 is TGTGCCTGGAGTCCCCAGGGGTATGAGCCCCAGCATTTT.

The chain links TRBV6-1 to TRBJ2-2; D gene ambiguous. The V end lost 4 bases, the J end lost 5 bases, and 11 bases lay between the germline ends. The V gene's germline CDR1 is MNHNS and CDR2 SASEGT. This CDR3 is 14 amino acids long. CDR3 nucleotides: TGTGCCAGCAGTGCTCCCGCACGTACCGGGGAGCTGTTTTTT. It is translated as CASSAPARTGELFF.

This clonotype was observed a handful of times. The CDR3 bases are TGTGCCAGCACAAGGGGTGGGACTCCGAAAGAGACCCAGTACTTC. Its translation: CASTRGGTPKETQYF. The chain links TRBV6-1 to TRBJ2-5; D perhaps matches TRBD2 (6 bases). CDR1 and CDR2 (germline): MNHNS, SASEGT. This CDR3 comprises 15 residues. V dropped 7 bases and J dropped 3 bases, with 18 bases sitting between them.

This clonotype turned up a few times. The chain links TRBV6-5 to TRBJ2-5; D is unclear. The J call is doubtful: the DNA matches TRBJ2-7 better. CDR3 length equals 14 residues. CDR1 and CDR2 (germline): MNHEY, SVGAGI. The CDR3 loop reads CASSYSLGTYEQYF. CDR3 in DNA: TGTGCCAGCAGTTACTCACTGGGGACCTACGAGCAGTACTTC.

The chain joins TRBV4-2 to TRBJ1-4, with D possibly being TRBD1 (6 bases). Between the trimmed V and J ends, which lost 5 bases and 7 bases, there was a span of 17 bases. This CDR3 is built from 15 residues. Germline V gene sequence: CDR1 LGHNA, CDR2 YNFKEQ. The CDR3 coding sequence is TGTGCCAGCAGCTCAGCAGGGGCAGGAGGTGAAAAACTGTTTTTT. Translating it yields CASSSAGAGGEKLFF.

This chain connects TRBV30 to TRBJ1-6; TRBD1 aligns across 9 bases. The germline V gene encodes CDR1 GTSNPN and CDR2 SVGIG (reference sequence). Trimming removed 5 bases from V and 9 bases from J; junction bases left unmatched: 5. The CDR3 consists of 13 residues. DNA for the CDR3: TGTGCCTGGGCCCCGGGACAGGGTTCACCCCTCCACTTT. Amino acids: CAWAPGQGSPLHF.

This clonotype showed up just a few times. The CDR3 loop reads CSVGSGTSTDTQYF. The CDR3 coding sequence is TGCAGCGTTGGATCGGGGACTAGCACAGATACGCAGTATTTT. The V gene is TRBV29-1, the J gene TRBJ2-3; a possible D gene is TRBD2 (6 bases). Germline CDR1 is SQVTM and CDR2 is ANQGSEA. Trimming removed 4 bases from V and 0 bases from J, with 11 bases in between. The CDR3 sequence is 14 residues long.